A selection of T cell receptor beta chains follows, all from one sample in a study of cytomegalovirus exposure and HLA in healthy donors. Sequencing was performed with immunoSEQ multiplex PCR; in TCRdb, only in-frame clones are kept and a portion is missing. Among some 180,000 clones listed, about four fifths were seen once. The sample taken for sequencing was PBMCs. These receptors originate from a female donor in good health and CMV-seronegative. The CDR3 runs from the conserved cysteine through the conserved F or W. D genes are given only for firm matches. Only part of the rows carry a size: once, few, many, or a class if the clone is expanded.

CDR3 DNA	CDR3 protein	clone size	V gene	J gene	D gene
TGTGCCAGCAGCAGTAGCGGACTCAGCTCCTACGAGCAGTACTTC	CASSSSGLSSYEQYF	.	TRBV7-9	TRBJ2-7	.
TGTGCCAGCAGCGCCAGGGGGTGGAACACTGAAGCTTTCTTT	CASSARGWNTEAFF	few	TRBV6-6	TRBJ1-1	TRBD1
TGCGCCAGCAGCCTAATCCCCGGGACAGTTCTTTACAATGAGCAGTTCTTC	CASSLIPGTVLYNEQFF	.	TRBV5-1	TRBJ2-1	TRBD1
TGTGCCAGTAGTATAGAAAAGATCCAAGAGGCTGAGCAGTTCTTC	CASSIEKIQEAEQFF	.	TRBV19	TRBJ2-1	.
TGTGCCAGCAGCTTAGTGGGGACAGCCGGTACAGATACGCAGTATTTT	CASSLVGTAGTDTQYF	.	TRBV7-9	TRBJ2-3	TRBD1
TGCGCCAGCAGCCTGGACAGGGGCTTAGGTGGCTACACCTTC	CASSLDRGLGGYTF	.	TRBV5-1	TRBJ1-2	TRBD1
TGTGCCAGCAGCGGTGAGCGGGGCCCCTACGAGCAGTACTTC	CASSGERGPYEQYF	.	TRBV9	TRBJ2-7	TRBD2
TGTGCCAGCAGCACACTTACGACTAGCGGGATTCGCTCAGATACGCAGTATTTT	CASSTLTTSGIRSDTQYF	.	TRBV27	TRBJ2-3	TRBD2
TGTGCCAGCAGACTTGGCGGTCACGAGCAGTACTTC	CASRLGGHEQYF	.	TRBV6-1	TRBJ2-7	.
TGCGCCAGCAGCTCTAATAGCGGGATTCCGGCAGATACGCAGTATTTT	CASSSNSGIPADTQYF	.	TRBV5-1	TRBJ2-3	TRBD2
TGTGCCAGCAGTCCACCGGGGGGGCATACGCAGTATTTT	CASSPPGGHTQYF	.	TRBV6-5	TRBJ2-3	TRBD2
TGCGCCAGCAGCCCCCTGACTAGCGGGAGCTCCTACGAGCAGTACTTC	CASSPLTSGSSYEQYF	.	TRBV5-1	TRBJ2-7	TRBD2